Given below is one T cell receptor (beta chain) in context. Sequenced by immunoSEQ multiplex PCR; TCRdb stores in-frame clones only, minus some. The data show 30,000 to 35,000 clones, around 96% seen once. This sample stems from a study of T cells in tuberculosis. The CDR3 runs 13 residues. Germline V gene lookup returns CDR1 SGDLS and CDR2 YYNGEE. Trimming left V 0 bases short and J 9 bases short, with 10 bases between. Sequenced input: PBMCs. The origin of this receptor is a donor aged 10-35 years with latent tuberculosis or without tuberculosis infection. The J gene is TRBJ2-1, the V gene TRBV9; possible D gene TRBD2, 6 bases. The CDR3 region is CASSVVREAEQFF. The CDR3 region has the DNA TGTGCCAGCAGCGTAGTCAGGGAGGCTGAGCAGTTCTTC.